These 22 T cell receptor beta chains were all obtained from the same sample, sequenced in a study of early stage breast cancer tumors. TCRdb's table, derived via immunoSEQ multiplex PCR, lists solely in-frame clones and lacks some. The sample has 40,000 to 60,000 clones; about 80% are singletons. The sample comprised blood. The source is a person aged 50 to 59 with breast cancer.

The chain recombines TRBV11-3 with TRBJ2-7, with TRBD2 matching over 13 bases. J was trimmed by 6 bases and V by 4 bases; bases with no gene match: 15. The germline V gene encodes CDR1 SGHNT and CDR2 YENEEA. The CDR3 is 18 amino acids. Written as DNA, the CDR3 is TGTGCCAGCAGCTGGGGACTAGCGGGGCCAAAGACGGGCCCCGAGCAGTACTTC. Translating it yields CASSWGLAGPKTGPEQYF. Full variable domain (outside the CDR3, taken from reference TRBV11-3 and TRBJ2-7): EAGVVQSPRYKIIEKKQPVAFWCNPISGHNTLYWYLQNLGQGPELLIRYENEEAVDDSQLPKDRFSAERLKGVDSTLKIQPAELGDSAVYLCASSWGLAGPKTGPEQYFGPGTRLTVT.

V usage is TRBV19 and J usage is TRBJ2-7; 7 nucleotides agree with TRBD2. This CDR3 contains 17 residues. Trimming cost V 5 bases and J 4 bases; bases outside gene matches: 17. Germline CDR1 is LNHDA and CDR2 is SQIVND (reference sequence). CDR3 in DNA: TGTGCCAGTAGTGTCCATGATTTAGGCGGGAGCGGGTACGAGCAGTACTTC. Amino acids: CASSVHDLGGSGYEQYF.

This clone was seen a handful of times. This chain joins TRBV18 and TRBJ2-7; D perhaps matches TRBD1 (6 bases). Germline CDR1 KGHSH, CDR2 LQKENI. The CDR3 loop spans 13 amino acids. The ends were cut back, 5 bases at V and 4 bases at J, with 12 bases in the middle. This CDR3 is CASSVTQGYEQYF. The CDR3 DNA follows: TGTGCCAGCTCAGTGACACAGGGTTACGAGCAGTACTTC.

The chain employs TRBV27 and TRBJ1-1; no reliable D call. The CDR3 spans 13 residues. Germline assignment: CDR1 MNHEY and CDR2 SMNVEV (reference sequence). Trimming removed 2 bases at V and 6 bases at J, with 10 bases between. This chain's CDR3 is CASSLIGSPEAFF. CDR3 sequence (DNA): TGTGCCAGCAGTTTAATAGGGTCCCCTGAAGCTTTCTTT.

The chain joins TRBV18 to TRBJ1-1; tentatively, D is TRBD1 (5 bases). There are 13 residues in the CDR3. The germline V and J ends were trimmed by 4 bases and 4 bases, with 10 bases remaining between them. Germline V CDR1 and CDR2: KGHSH, LQKENI. The CDR3 sequence is CASSLQGGTEAFF. Here the CDR3 DNA reads TGTGCCAGCTCACTTCAGGGTGGCACTGAAGCTTTCTTT.

V usage is TRBV14 and J usage is TRBJ2-1; D may correspond to TRBD1 or TRBD2 (5 bases each). The V gene lost 6 bases and the J gene lost 3 bases, with 15 bases spanning the gap. CDR3 length: 15 residues. Looked up from germline, CDR1 is SGHDN and CDR2 is FVKESK. The DNA for the CDR3 is TGTGCCAGCAGTCGACAGCTAGCCAACTACAATGAGCAGTTCTTC. This translates into CASSRQLANYNEQFF.

The V and J genes are TRBV28 and TRBJ2-7, with D perhaps TRBD1 or TRBD2 (5 bases each). Germline assignment: CDR1 MDHEN and CDR2 SYDVKM. Deletions cut 0 bases from V and 6 bases from J, with 12 bases between. CDR3 length equals 14 residues. CDR3 nucleotides: TGTGCCAGCAGTTTATGGGGGGAGCCGGCCGAGCAGTACTTC. Amino acids: CASSLWGEPAEQYF.

The gene calls are TRBV29-1 and TRBJ1-2, with D perhaps TRBD1 (5 bases). The length of the CDR3 is 11 residues. Germline V CDR1 and CDR2: SQVTM, ANQGSEA. The V end lost 4 bases, the J end lost 5 bases, and 8 bases lay between the germline ends. CDR3 nucleotide sequence: TGCAGCGTTGGGGGCGAGTATGGCTACACCTTC. Protein product: CSVGGEYGYTF.

This chain joins TRBV28 and TRBJ1-2; 10 bases are a match to TRBD1. The CDR3 sequence is 14 residues long. Unmatched junction bases numbered 11, after V lost 9 bases and J lost 7 bases. In germline, CDR1 is MDHEN, CDR2 SYDVKM. CDR3 DNA sequence: TGTGCCAGTAGGTCGGGGGACAGGGGAGGTGGCTACACCTTC. It encodes CASRSGDRGGGYTF.

The V call is TRBV6-5, the J call TRBJ1-5; 7 bases line up with TRBD1. Losses at the gene ends were 6 bases for V and 2 bases for J; bases not matched to a gene: 7. CDR1 MNHEY and CDR2 SVGAGI come from the germline V gene. The CDR3 has 15 amino acids. The CDR3 DNA reads TGTGCCAGCAGATCCGGGGACAGAGGCAATCAGCCCCAGCATTTT. Translating gives CASRSGDRGNQPQHF.

This chain connects TRBV29-1 to TRBJ2-2, with D perhaps matching TRBD2 (6 bases). V was trimmed by 3 bases and J by 1 base, leaving 9 bases between them. Germline values: CDR1 SQVTM, CDR2 ANQGSEA. CDR3 length equals 14 residues. The CDR3 DNA reads as TGCAGCGTTGAGGGTAGCGGGAACACCGGGGAGCTGTTTTTT. Translation gives CSVEGSGNTGELFF.

This clone occurred a few times. V usage is TRBV19 and J usage is TRBJ2-1, with a weak D call TRBD1 (5 bases). CDR3 size: 15 residues. Germline V CDR1 and CDR2: LNHDA, SQIVND (reference sequence). V gave up 3 bases and J gave up 5 bases, with 14 bases separating them. The CDR3 DNA sequence: TGTGCCAGTAGTATGAGGCAGGGTGTCCACAATGAGCAGTTCTTC. Amino acids: CASSMRQGVHNEQFF. Drawing the rest from reference TRBV19 and TRBJ2-1, the complete variable domain is DGGITQSPKYLFRKEGQNVTLSCEQNLNHDAMYWYRQDPGQGLRLIYYSQIVNDFQKGDIAEGYSVSREKKESFPLTVTSAQKNPTAFYLCASSMRQGVHNEQFFGPGTRLTVL.

The V gene is TRBV7-2, the J gene TRBJ1-1; D gene unclear. Germline CDR1 and CDR2: SGHTA and FQGNSA. The CDR3 is made up of 15 amino acids. The V end lost 2 bases, the J end lost 1 base, and 11 bases lay between the germline ends. CDR3 sequence (DNA): TGTGCCAGCAGCTTAATCCCGGACGCGAACACTGAAGCTTTCTTT. Translated, it gives CASSLIPDANTEAFF.

This chain links TRBV2 with TRBJ2-5, with 9 bases identical to TRBD1. J lost 8 bases, V lost 6 bases, and 10 bases had no gene match. Per the germline V gene, CDR1 is SNHLY and CDR2 is FYNNEI. This CDR3 contains 14 residues. The CDR3: CASRFGTGKRTQYF. CDR3 nucleotides: TGTGCCAGCAGGTTTGGGACAGGGAAGAGAACCCAGTACTTC.

The rearrangement uses TRBV7-2 and TRBJ2-3; TRBD2 aligns across 11 bases. The V gene end was trimmed by 3 bases and the J gene end by 2 bases; junction bases not matched to a gene: 4. Looked up from germline, CDR1 is SGHTA and CDR2 is FQGNSA. The CDR3 has 16 residues. In DNA, the CDR3 is TGTGCCAGCAGCTTCCCACTAGCGGGAGTCACAGATACGCAGTATTTT. Translating gives CASSFPLAGVTDTQYF. Variable domain in full (rest from reference TRBV7-2 and TRBJ2-3): GAGVSQSPSNKVTEKGKDVELRCDPISGHTALYWYRQSLGQGLEFLIYFQGNSAPDKSGLPSDRFSAERTGGSVSTLTIQRTQQEDSAVYLCASSFPLAGVTDTQYFGPGTRLTVL.

The chain combines TRBV18 with TRBJ2-3; 7 bases align to TRBD1. In germline, CDR1 is KGHSH, CDR2 LQKENI. V was pared by 6 bases and J by 2 bases, with 11 bases of the junction left unmatched. This CDR3 spans 16 amino acids. The CDR3 spells CASSHNWDSFTDTQYF. For the CDR3, the DNA is TGTGCCAGCTCGCACAATTGGGACAGCTTCACAGATACGCAGTATTTT. Full variable domain (missing parts from reference TRBV18 and TRBJ2-3): NAGVMQNPRHLVRRRGQEARLRCSPMKGHSHVYWYRQLPEEGLKFMVYLQKENIIDESGMPKERFSAEFPKEGPSILRIQQVVRGDSAAYFCASSHNWDSFTDTQYFGPGTRLTVL.

V usage is TRBV6-6 and J usage is TRBJ1-2; 7 bases align to TRBD1. The length of the CDR3 is 15 residues. The germline CDR1 and CDR2 sequences are MNHNY and SVGAGI (reference sequence). The trim removed 4 bases at V and 3 bases at J, leaving 8 bases unmatched. The CDR3 region is CASSSATGPHYGYTF. CDR3 sequence (DNA): TGTGCCAGCAGTTCCGCGACAGGGCCCCACTATGGCTACACCTTC.

This rearrangement joins TRBV5-1 to TRBJ1-2; D gene uncertain. The CDR3 length is 14 residues. Germline values: CDR1 SGHRS, CDR2 YFSETQ. V was trimmed by 0 bases and J by 4 bases, leaving 10 bases between them. For the CDR3, the DNA is TGCGCCAGCAGCTTGGAAGACGGCCGCTATGGCTACACCTTC. Its protein product is CASSLEDGRYGYTF.

The chain combines TRBV12-5 with TRBJ1-2, with D perhaps TRBD1 (6 bases). From germline, CDR1 is LGHNT and CDR2 FRNRAP. V gave up 6 bases and J gave up 6 bases, with 17 bases separating them. The CDR3 is made up of 14 amino acids. CDR3 sequence reads: CASGLDLGGNGYTF. The CDR3 DNA follows: TGTGCTAGTGGACTGGACCTAGGGGGGAATGGCTACACCTTC.

V is TRBV7-8 and J is TRBJ2-7; tentative D call: TRBD1 (6 bases). Germline values: CDR1 SGHVS, CDR2 FQNEAQ. The length of the CDR3 is 13 residues. The germline V and J ends were trimmed by 3 bases and 3 bases, with 9 bases remaining between them. Here the CDR3 reads CASSFGTYYEQYF. CDR3 coding DNA: TGTGCCAGCAGCTTTGGGACATACTACGAGCAGTACTTC.

This sequence joins TRBV6-6 and TRBJ1-2; D is possibly TRBD1 (5 bases). Per the germline V gene, CDR1 is MNHNY and CDR2 is SVGAGI (reference sequence). V dropped 2 bases and J dropped 3 bases, with 13 bases sitting between them. The CDR3 length is 15 residues. The DNA of the CDR3 is TGTGCCAGCAGTTACGCCAGGGTTTCTGACTATGGCTACACCTTC. It yields the protein CASSYARVSDYGYTF.

The chain is built from TRBV5-4 and TRBJ1-6; 7 nucleotides line up with TRBD1. The J segment lost 3 bases and the V segment lost 5 bases, leaving 8 bases of the junction unmatched. The length of the CDR3 is 16 residues. Germline CDR1 reads SGHNT; CDR2 reads YYREEE (reference sequence). This chain's CDR3 is CASRWGAGGYNSPLHF. CDR3 sequence (DNA): TGTGCCAGCAGGTGGGGGGCAGGGGGCTATAATTCACCCCTCCACTTT.